Below, 14 T cell receptor beta chains from the same sample are listed, as sequenced in a study of beta chain features in type 1 diabetes (dated by TCRdb to 2017 to 2018). Receptor libraries were prepared by the immunoSEQ multiplex PCR assay. The entire isolated RNA was reverse transcribed using the High Capacity cDNA Reverse Transcription Kit, and thus expressed TCRB transcripts were sequenced. The clones in this table, taken by TCRdb from immuneACCESS, are in-frame only. Not every clone is retained; where verified, under half of the shortfall comes from an unresolved V gene, and the cause of the rest is unknown. The sample records 80,000 to 90,000 clones, 25% to 35% of which are singletons. The leading ten clones occupy around 0.5% of the sample. Input material: stem cell memory CD4+ T cells from blood. What this sample's cell subset or site label stands for: stem cell-like memory CD4+ T cells. These receptors all stem from a woman in her late teens or twenties in good health.

This clone was detected a few times. The gene calls are TRBV19 and TRBJ1-2, with D possibly matching TRBD1 (5 bases). Per germline, CDR1 LNHDA and CDR2 SQIVND (reference sequence). The CDR3 has 11 residues. V lost 10 bases and J 2 bases, leaving 8 bases between the germline ends. CDR3 DNA sequence: TGTGCCACGACAGCAAACTATGGCTACACCTTC. Its translation is CATTANYGYTF.

This clone came up a few times. The V call is TRBV29-1, the J call TRBJ2-7, with TRBD2 identical over 8 bases. Trimming at V came to 7 bases and at J to 0 bases, leaving 8 bases not matched to a gene. The germline gives CDR1 SQVTM, CDR2 ANQGSEA. The CDR3 extends over 14 amino acids. The CDR3: CSATRAGASYEQYF. For the CDR3, the DNA is TGCAGCGCGACCCGAGCGGGGGCCTCCTACGAGCAGTACTTC.

V usage is TRBV7-2 and J usage is TRBJ2-5; D might be TRBD2 (6 bases). From germline, CDR1 is SGHTA and CDR2 FQGNSA. This CDR3 comprises 12 residues. Trimming removed 3 bases at V and 7 bases at J, with 9 bases between. CDR3 sequence reads: CASSFAGLTQYF. DNA of the CDR3: TGTGCCAGCAGCTTTGCGGGGCTGACCCAGTACTTC.

The rearrangement links TRBV29-1 to TRBJ1-4, with D possibly being TRBD1 (5 bases). Looked up from germline, CDR1 is SQVTM and CDR2 is ANQGSEA. V dropped 6 bases and J dropped 8 bases, with 16 bases sitting between them. This CDR3 has 13 amino acids. CDR3 protein: CSVPGLIGEKLFF. The DNA of the CDR3 is TGCAGCGTGCCGGGACTTATTGGGGAAAAACTGTTTTTT.

The rearrangement links TRBV29-1 to TRBJ2-5; TRBD2 matches at 7 bases. This CDR3 has 13 amino acids. CDR1 is SQVTM and CDR2 is ANQGSEA in the germline V gene. After removal of 2 bases from V and 5 bases from J, the junction contained 5 bases not matched to a gene. The CDR3 DNA is TGCAGCGTTGAATTTACTAGCGAGGAGACCCAGTACTTC. Residues: CSVEFTSEETQYF.

The V and J genes are TRBV7-2 and TRBJ1-2; 8 positions match TRBD1. V shed 4 bases, J shed 3 bases, and the junction held 7 bases outside the gene matches. The CDR3 spans 15 residues. The germline gives CDR1 SGHTA, CDR2 FQGNSA. The DNA of the CDR3 is TGTGCCAGCAGCTCTTCAGGGGGCGCAGACTATGGCTACACCTTC. It is translated as CASSSSGGADYGYTF.

This chain joins TRBV5-5 and TRBJ2-3, with TRBD1 identical over 7 bases. J lost 1 base, V lost 4 bases, and 6 bases had no gene match. CDR3 size: 15 residues. Germline CDR1 SGHKS, CDR2 YYEKEE (reference sequence). CDR3 in DNA: TGTGCCAGCAGCCGACGACAGGGTCGCACAGATACGCAGTATTTT. It encodes CASSRRQGRTDTQYF.

The chain joins TRBV14 to TRBJ2-5; D possibly corresponds to TRBD2 (6 bases). The CDR3 extends over 16 amino acids. Germline V gives CDR1 SGHDN, CDR2 FVKESK. Trimming stripped 4 bases from V and 5 bases from J, with 20 bases between. The CDR3 DNA sequence: TGTGCCAGCAGCCCCCTTCTGGGGGGAATGGAGGAGACCCAGTACTTC. Translation: CASSPLLGGMEETQYF.

This clone was seen more than once but under ten times. The rearrangement joins TRBV30 to TRBJ1-4; TRBD1 agrees at 7 bases. J lost 8 bases, V lost 4 bases, and 10 bases had no gene match. There are 14 residues in the CDR3. Per germline, CDR1 GTSNPN and CDR2 SVGIG (reference sequence). CDR3 loop: CAWMRQGSGEKLFF. The CDR3 nucleotides read TGTGCCTGGATGCGACAGGGTTCAGGGGAAAAACTGTTTTTT.

The chain is built from TRBV19 and TRBJ2-1; 15 bases agree with TRBD2. The V segment lost 3 bases and the J segment 6 bases; nucleotides outside the gene matches: 3. CDR3 length: 16 residues. Germline values: CDR1 LNHDA, CDR2 SQIVND (reference sequence). The CDR3 DNA reads as TGTGCCAGTAGTATTGGGACTAGCGGGAGGACCAATGAGCAGTTCTTC. Its translation is CASSIGTSGRTNEQFF.

The rearrangement joins TRBV7-3 to TRBJ2-5; 9 positions agree with TRBD1. Judging by the DNA end, TRBJ2-7 fits better; the J call may be wrong. This CDR3 spans 14 amino acids. Germline V CDR1 and CDR2: SGHTA, FQGTGA. This CDR3 reads CASSLTGTGTEQYF. The CDR3 DNA reads as TGTGCCAGCAGCCTCACCGGGACAGGGACCGAGCAGTACTTC.

The rearrangement joins TRBV7-3 to TRBJ1-3; D unclear. Trimming removed 1 base from V and 4 bases from J, with 17 bases in between. This CDR3 region has 17 residues. In germline, CDR1 is SGHTA, CDR2 FQGTGA. CDR3 sequence: CASSLIHSPTGGNTIYF. As DNA, the CDR3 is TGTGCCAGCAGCTTAATTCACAGCCCGACGGGAGGAAACACCATATATTTT.

The chain links TRBV28 to TRBJ1-1; D remains unclear. The CDR3 length is 15 residues. The ends were cut back, 0 bases at V and 1 base at J, with 9 bases in the middle. The V gene's germline CDR1 is MDHEN and CDR2 SYDVKM. Written as DNA, the CDR3 is TGTGCCAGCAGTTTATGGGGAGCAGGGAACACTGAAGCTTTCTTT. Its protein is CASSLWGAGNTEAFF.

This clone came up a few times. The V call is TRBV12-5, the J call TRBJ2-7; D not resolved. V was shortened by 1 base and J by 4 bases, with 5 bases between the two germline ends. The CDR3 spans 12 residues. Looked up from germline, CDR1 is LGHNT and CDR2 is FRNRAP. CDR3 nucleotide sequence: TGTGCTAGTGGTTTGGAAGAGTACGAGCAGTACTTC. This sequence encodes CASGLEEYEQYF.